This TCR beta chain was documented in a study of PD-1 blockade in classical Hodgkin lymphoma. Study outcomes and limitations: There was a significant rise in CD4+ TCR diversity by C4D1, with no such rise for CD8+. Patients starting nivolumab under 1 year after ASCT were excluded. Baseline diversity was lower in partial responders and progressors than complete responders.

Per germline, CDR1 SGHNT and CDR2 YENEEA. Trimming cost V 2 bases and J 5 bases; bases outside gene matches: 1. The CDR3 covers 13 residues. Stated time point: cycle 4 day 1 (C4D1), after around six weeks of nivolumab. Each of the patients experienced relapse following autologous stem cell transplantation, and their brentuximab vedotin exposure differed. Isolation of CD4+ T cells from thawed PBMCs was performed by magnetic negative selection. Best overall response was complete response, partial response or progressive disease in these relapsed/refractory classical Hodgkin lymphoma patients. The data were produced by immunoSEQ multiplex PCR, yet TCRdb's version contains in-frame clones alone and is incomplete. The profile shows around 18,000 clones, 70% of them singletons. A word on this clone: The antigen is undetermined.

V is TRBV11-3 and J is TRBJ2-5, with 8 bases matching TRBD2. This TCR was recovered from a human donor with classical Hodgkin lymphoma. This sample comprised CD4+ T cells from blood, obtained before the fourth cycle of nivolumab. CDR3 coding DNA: TGTGCCAGCAGCTTACGACTAGCGGAGACCCAGTACTTC. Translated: CASSLRLAETQYF. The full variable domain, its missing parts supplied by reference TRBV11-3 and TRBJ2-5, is EAGVVQSPRYKIIEKKQPVAFWCNPISGHNTLYWYLQNLGQGPELLIRYENEEAVDDSQLPKDRFSAERLKGVDSTLKIQPAELGDSAVYLCASSLRLAETQYFGPGTRLLVL.